A selection of T cell receptor beta chains follows, all from one sample in a study of molecular identifiers for immune sequencing clone quantification. TCRdb called the PCR reads again in MiXCR, with one record for every CDR3 protein. The sample lists 250,000 to 350,000 distinct CDR3 sequences; 20% to 25% were seen once. Material: naive CD8+ T cells from blood, with Jurkat cell RNA spiked in. The source of these receptors is a human donor in good health. Some libraries in this study had Jurkat cell RNA spiked in. The CDR3 runs from the conserved cysteine through the conserved F or W. A D gene is named only where the DNA matches it firmly. Only some rows state a clone size, as once, few, many or a class for expanded clones.

D,size,V,J,DNA,CDR3
TRBD1,few,TRBV28,TRBJ2-3,TGTGCCAGCAGTTTCAGGGACAGGGGCGCAGATACGCAGTATTTT,CASSFRDRGADTQYF
TRBD1,-,TRBV7-6,TRBJ2-7,TGTGCCAGCAGCCCACGGGACAGGACCTTGCACGAGCAGTGCTTC,CASSPRDRTLHEQCF
-,many,TRBV12-3/TRBV12-4,TRBJ2-1,TGTGCCAGCAGTTTAGTGGGTCAAGGGGCTGAAGAGCAGTTCTTC,CASSLVGQGAEEQFF
-,many,TRBV7-9,TRBJ2-4,TGTGCCAGCAGCTCCCCAGACGGTGGCAGGGGCGAAAACATTCAGTACTTC,CASSSPDGGRGENIQYF
-,many,TRBV7-6,TRBJ2-7,TGTGCCAGCAGCCACCCCGGGACGAGCCACGAGCAGTACTTC,CASSHPGTSHEQYF
-,many,TRBV28,TRBJ1-6,TGTGCCAGCAAAACCAGGGGATCCTATAATTCACCCCTCCACTTT,CASKTRGSYNSPLHF
-,-,TRBV27,TRBJ2-7,TGTGCCAGCAGTTTTCGCGACAAGCAGTACTTC,CASSFRDKQYF
TRBD2,many,TRBV7-9,TRBJ2-2,TGTGCCAGCAGTCCTAGCGGGAGGTACACCGGGGAGCTGTTTTTT,CASSPSGRYTGELFF
-,many,TRBV19,TRBJ2-7,TGTGCCAGTAGCCGGGGCCAAGCCTACGAGCAGTACTTC,CASSRGQAYEQYF
-,many,TRBV6-2/TRBV6-3,TRBJ2-7,TGTGCCAGCAGTTACCGGTACTCCGTTTACGAGCAGTACTTC,CASSYRYSVYEQYF
-,many,TRBV20-1,TRBJ2-2,TGCAGTGCTAGAGCGCCTCTTTCGAACACCGGGGAGCTGTTTTTT,CSARAPLSNTGELFF
-,-,TRBV7-9,TRBJ2-5,TGTGCCAGCAGCTTAGCCGGTGACAGGGAGGAAGAGACCCAGTACTTC,CASSLAGDREEETQYF
-,many,TRBV20-1,TRBJ2-7,TGCAGTGCTAGAGCGGGCGGTTGGGGGGACGAGCAGTACTTC,CSARAGGWGDEQYF
-,few,TRBV6-6,TRBJ2-7,TGTGCCAGCAGGGGGGACTTCGGGGGCGAGCAGTACTTC,CASRGDFGGEQYF
-,-,TRBV13,TRBJ1-1,TGTGCCAGCAGCTTGTTCGCACAGGTGAACGCTGAAGCTTTCTTT,CASSLFAQVNAEAFF
-,many,TRBV12-3/TRBV12-4,TRBJ2-2,TGTGCCAGCAGTCTCCCCCTGGGGGCCGACGGGGAGCTGTTTTTT,CASSLPLGADGELFF
-,-,TRBV4-3,TRBJ2-5,TGCGCCAGCAGTCGCTCTATGAATCCACAAGAGACCCAGTACTTC,CASSRSMNPQETQYF
TRBD1,-,TRBV3-1,TRBJ2-2,TGTGCCAGCAGCCAAGATCTCGACAGGGCGAACACCGGGGAGCTGTTTTTT,CASSQDLDRANTGELFF
-,many,TRBV5-5,TRBJ1-5,TGTGCCAGCAGCTTAATAGTCGATCAGCCCCAGCATTTT,CASSLIVDQPQHF
TRBD2,many,TRBV11-2,TRBJ2-7,TGTGCCAGCAGCCCCCGAATCGGGGGGGAGCAGTACTTC,CASSPRIGGEQYF